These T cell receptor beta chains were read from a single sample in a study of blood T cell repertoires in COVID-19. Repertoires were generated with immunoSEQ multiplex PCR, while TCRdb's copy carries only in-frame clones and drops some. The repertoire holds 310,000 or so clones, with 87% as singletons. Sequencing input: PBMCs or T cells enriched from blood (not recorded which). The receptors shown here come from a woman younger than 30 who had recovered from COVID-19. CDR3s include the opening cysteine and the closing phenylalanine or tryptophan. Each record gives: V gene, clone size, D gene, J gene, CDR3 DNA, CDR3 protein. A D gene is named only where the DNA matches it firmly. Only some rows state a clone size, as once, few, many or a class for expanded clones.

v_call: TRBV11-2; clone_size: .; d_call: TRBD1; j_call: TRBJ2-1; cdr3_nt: TGTGCCAGCAGCCGGGACAGGGGTGGCAATGAGCAGTTCTTC; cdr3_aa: CASSRDRGGNEQFF
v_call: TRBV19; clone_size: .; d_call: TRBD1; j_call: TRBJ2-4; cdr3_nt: TGTGCCAGTAGTTTGACAGGGGCCAAAAACATTCAGTACTTC; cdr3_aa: CASSLTGAKNIQYF
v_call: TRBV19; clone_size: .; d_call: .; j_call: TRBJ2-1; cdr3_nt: TGTGCCAGTAACCAGTACGCCGGGACAACCGATGAGCAGTTCTTC; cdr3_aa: CASNQYAGTTDEQFF
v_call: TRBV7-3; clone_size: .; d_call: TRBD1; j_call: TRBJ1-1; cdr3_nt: TGTGCCAGCAGTTTAACAGGGGAAGGGGCTGAAGCTTTCTTT; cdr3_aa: CASSLTGEGAEAFF
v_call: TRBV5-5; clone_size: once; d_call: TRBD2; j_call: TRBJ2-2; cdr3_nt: TGTGCCAGCAGCTATCCACTAGCGGGGGGTTTATCCGGGGAGCTGTTTTTT; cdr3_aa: CASSYPLAGGLSGELFF
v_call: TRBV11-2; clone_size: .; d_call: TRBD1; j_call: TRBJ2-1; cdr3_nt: TGTGCCAGCAACTTCGGGGACAGGGCCTACAATGAGCAGTTCTTC; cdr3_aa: CASNFGDRAYNEQFF
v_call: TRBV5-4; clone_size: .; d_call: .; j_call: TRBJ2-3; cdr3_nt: TGTGCCAGCAGCCAAGACAGCCCTAGCACAGATACGCAGTATTTT; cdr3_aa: CASSQDSPSTDTQYF
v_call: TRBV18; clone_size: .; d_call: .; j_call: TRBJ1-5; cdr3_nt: TGTGCCAGCTCACCACAGGGGGTGGGCAATCAGCCCCAGCATTTT; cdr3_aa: CASSPQGVGNQPQHF
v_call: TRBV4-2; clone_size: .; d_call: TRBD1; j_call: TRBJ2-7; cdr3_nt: TGTGCCAGCAGTCAACTACCGGGACAGGGGGCTTACGAGCAGTACTTC; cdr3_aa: CASSQLPGQGAYEQYF
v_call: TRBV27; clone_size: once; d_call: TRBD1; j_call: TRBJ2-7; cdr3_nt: TGTGCCAGCAGTAGTTTCAGGACAGGGGGCTCCTACGAGCAGTACTTC; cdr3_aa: CASSSFRTGGSYEQYF
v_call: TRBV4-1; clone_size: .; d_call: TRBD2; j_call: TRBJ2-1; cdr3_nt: TGCGCCAGCAGCCAAGTAGCGGGGCCAGTGAGCTCCTACAATGAGCAGTTCTTC; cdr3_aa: CASSQVAGPVSSYNEQFF
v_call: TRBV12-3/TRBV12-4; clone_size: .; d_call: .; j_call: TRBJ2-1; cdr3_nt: TGTGCCAGCAGTTTCCAGGGAAATGAGCAGTTCTTC; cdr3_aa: CASSFQGNEQFF
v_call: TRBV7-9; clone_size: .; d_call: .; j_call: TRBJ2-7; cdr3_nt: TGTGCCAGCAGCTCCCAGGGGGAGGCCGAGCAGTACTTC; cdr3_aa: CASSSQGEAEQYF
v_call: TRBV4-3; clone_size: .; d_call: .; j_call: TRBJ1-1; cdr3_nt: TGCGCCAGCAGCCAAGACATAATCCGGACAGCTGAAGCTTTCTTT; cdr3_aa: CASSQDIIRTAEAFF
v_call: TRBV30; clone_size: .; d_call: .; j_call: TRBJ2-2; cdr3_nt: TGTGCCTGGAATCCCGGGGAATACACCGGGGAGCTGTTTTTT; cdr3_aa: CAWNPGEYTGELFF
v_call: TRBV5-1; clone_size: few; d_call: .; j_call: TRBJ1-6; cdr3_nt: TGCGCCAGCGGGAGTGAGAATAATTCACCCCTCCACTTT; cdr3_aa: CASGSENNSPLHF
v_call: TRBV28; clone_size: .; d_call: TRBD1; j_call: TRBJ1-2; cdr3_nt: TGTGCCAGCAGTTCCGGACAGGGAATATTCTATGGCTACACCTTC; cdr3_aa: CASSSGQGIFYGYTF
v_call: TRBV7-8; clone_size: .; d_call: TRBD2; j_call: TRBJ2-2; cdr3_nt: TGTGCCAGCAGCTTAGGAGGGACTAGCGGGAGGGAACGCGGGTTGGAGCTGTTTTTT; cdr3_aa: CASSLGGTSGRERGLELFF
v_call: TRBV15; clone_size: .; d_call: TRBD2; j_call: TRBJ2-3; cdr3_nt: TGTGCCACCAGCAGAGGACTAGCGTATTACACAGATACGCAGTATTTT; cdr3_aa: CATSRGLAYYTDTQYF
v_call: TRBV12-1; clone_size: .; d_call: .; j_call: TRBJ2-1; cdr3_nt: TGTGCCAGCAGCTTGACCGGGACAGCGGACCCCATAAGAAACTACAATGAGCAGTTCTTC; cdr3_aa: CASSLTGTADPIRNYNEQFF
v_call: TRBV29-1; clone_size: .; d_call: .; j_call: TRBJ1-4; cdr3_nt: TGCAGCGTTGAGGGGGCGGCTGATGAAAAACTGTTTTTT; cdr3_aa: CSVEGAADEKLFF
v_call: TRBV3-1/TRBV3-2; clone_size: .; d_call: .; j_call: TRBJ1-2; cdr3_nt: TGTGCCAGCAGCCAAGACGGACATTATGGCTACACCTTC; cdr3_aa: CASSQDGHYGYTF
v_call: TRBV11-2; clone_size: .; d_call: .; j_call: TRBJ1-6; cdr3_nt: TGTGCCAGCAGCTTAGTGTCAGGAGGCAATTCACCCCTCCACTTT; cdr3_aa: CASSLVSGGNSPLHF
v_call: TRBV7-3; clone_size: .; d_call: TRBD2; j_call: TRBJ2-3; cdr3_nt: TGTGCCAGCAGCTTAGGGAGGGTTACAGATACGCAGTATTTT; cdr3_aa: CASSLGRVTDTQYF
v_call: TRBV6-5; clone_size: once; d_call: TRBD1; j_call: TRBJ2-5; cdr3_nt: TGTGCCAGCAAGGACAGGGTGATCGGAGAGACCCAGTACTTC; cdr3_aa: CASKDRVIGETQYF
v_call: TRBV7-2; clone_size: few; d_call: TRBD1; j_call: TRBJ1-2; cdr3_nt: TGTGCCAGCAGCTTCGACAGGGGGGACTATGGCTACACCTTC; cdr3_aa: CASSFDRGDYGYTF
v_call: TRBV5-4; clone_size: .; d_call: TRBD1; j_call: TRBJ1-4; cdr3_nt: TGTGCCAGCAGCGCGGGACAGAGGGATGAAAAACTGTTTTTT; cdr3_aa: CASSAGQRDEKLFF
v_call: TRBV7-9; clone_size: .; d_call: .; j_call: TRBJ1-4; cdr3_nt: TGTGCCAGCAGCTTATCAGGGGAGGGAAAACTGTTTTTT; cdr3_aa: CASSLSGEGKLFF
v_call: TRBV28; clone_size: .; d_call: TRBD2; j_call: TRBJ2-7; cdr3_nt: TGTGCCAGCAGTTATACTTCTAGCGGGGGTCCCTACGAGCAGTACTTC; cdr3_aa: CASSYTSSGGPYEQYF
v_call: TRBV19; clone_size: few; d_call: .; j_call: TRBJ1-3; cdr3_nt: TGTGCCAGTAGCCCAACCCGGCGGGGGGCCGGAAACACCATATATTTT; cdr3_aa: CASSPTRRGAGNTIYF
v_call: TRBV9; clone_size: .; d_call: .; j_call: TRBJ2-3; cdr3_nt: TGTGCCAGCAGCCAAGGGGCGGGCACAGATACGCAGTATTTT; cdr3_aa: CASSQGAGTDTQYF
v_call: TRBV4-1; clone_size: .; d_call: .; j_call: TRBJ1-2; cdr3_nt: TGCGCCAGCAGCCAAGAAACCAGGGGTCGAGGCTATGGCTACACCTTC; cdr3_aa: CASSQETRGRGYGYTF
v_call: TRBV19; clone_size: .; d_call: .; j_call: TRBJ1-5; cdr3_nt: TGTGCCAGTACGAGCAGCAGGTCTCAGCCCCAGCATTTT; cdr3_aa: CASTSSRSQPQHF
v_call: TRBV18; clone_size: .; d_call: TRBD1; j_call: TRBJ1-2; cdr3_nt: TGTGCCAGCTCACCAGCAGTGGGACAGGCCCCCGTCTATGGCTACACCTTC; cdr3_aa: CASSPAVGQAPVYGYTF
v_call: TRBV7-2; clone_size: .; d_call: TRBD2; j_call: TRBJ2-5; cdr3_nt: TGTGCCAGCAGCTTACATGCGGGGGGGCGAGGCAGGGAGACCCAGTACTTC; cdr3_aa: CASSLHAGGRGRETQYF
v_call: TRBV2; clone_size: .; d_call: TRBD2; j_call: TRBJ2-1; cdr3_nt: TGTGCCAGCATATCATTAGCGGGAGATGTTGGCAATGAGCAGTTCTTC; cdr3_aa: CASISLAGDVGNEQFF
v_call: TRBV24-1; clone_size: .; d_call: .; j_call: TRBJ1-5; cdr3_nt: TGTGCCACCAGTGATTTCGGTCAGCCCCAGCATTTT; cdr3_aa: CATSDFGQPQHF
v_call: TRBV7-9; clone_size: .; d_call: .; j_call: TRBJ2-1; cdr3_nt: TGTGCCAGCAGCTTAGCGCGAGTAGCGGCCTACAATGAGCAGTTCTTC; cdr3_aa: CASSLARVAAYNEQFF
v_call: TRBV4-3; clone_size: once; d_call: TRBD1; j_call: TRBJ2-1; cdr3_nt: TGCGCCAGCAGCCTCCAACCAGGGGACAGGGACTACAATGAGCAGTTCTTC; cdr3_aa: CASSLQPGDRDYNEQFF